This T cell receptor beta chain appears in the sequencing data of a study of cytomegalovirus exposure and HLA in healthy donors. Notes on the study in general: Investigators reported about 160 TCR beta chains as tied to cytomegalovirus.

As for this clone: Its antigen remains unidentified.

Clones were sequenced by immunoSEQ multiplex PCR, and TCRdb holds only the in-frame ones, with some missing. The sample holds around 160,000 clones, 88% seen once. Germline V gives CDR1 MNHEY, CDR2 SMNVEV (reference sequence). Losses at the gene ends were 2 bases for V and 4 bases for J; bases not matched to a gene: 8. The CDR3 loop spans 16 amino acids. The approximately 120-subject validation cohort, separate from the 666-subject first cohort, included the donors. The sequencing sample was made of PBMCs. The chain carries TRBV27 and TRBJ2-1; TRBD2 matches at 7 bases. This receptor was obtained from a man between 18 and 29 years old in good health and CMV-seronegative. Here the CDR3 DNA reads TGTGCCAGCAGTTTAAGCGGGGAGTTAGTATACAATGAGCAGTTCTTC. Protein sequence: CASSLSGELVYNEQFF.